The clone carrying this T cell receptor (beta chain) was observed a single time. Its cognate antigen is unknown. This record belongs to a study of T cells in localized non-small cell lung cancer. General study findings and limits: Tumor showed lower T cell clonality than uninvolved adjacent lung, where it was highest.

Germline V gene lookup returns CDR1 SNHLY and CDR2 FYNNEI. J was trimmed by 4 bases and V by 7 bases; bases with no gene match: 3. The CDR3 loop spans 14 amino acids. Data came from immunoSEQ multiplex PCR; TCRdb stores just in-frame clones and leaves some out. The sample includes about 59,000 clones, roughly 89% of them seen just once. Specimen: peripheral blood, collected before any cancer treatment. The chain recombines TRBV2 with TRBJ2-1, with TRBD2 matching over 11 bases. This sequence was found in a man aged 40 to 70 with stage I squamous cell lung carcinoma. DNA for the CDR3: TGTGCCAGCAAGGCTAGCGGGGGGTACAATGAGCAGTTCTTC. Translated, it gives CASKASGGYNEQFF.